This T cell receptor (beta chain) is from a study of naive and memory T cell subsets. An equimolar mix of two oligonucleotides served as the beta constant-region primer for TRBC1 and TRBC2. The ligated cDNA underwent four PCR rounds using SP2 and nested alpha and beta constant-region primers. TCRdb re-called the UMI-ligation and nested PCR reads through MiXCR, storing one row per CDR3 protein. The sample includes approximately 100,000 distinct CDR3 sequences, 13% to 15% of them seen just once. As regards this clonotype: Its antigen is not known.

V dropped 6 bases and J dropped 5 bases, with 17 bases sitting between them. The length of the CDR3 is 15 residues. Whole-study results and caveats: A few larger clonotypes appeared in naive repertoires, especially CD8, possibly memory cells re-expressing CD45RA.

The TCR originated in a human donor in good health. The sequenced sample consisted of naive CD8+ T cells from blood. The rearrangement links TRBV12-3 or TRBV12-4 to TRBJ2-1; D is unresolved. CDR3 DNA: TGTGCCAGCAGCACAGACGAGCTCCCGAACAATGAGCAGTTCTTC. Translating gives CASSTDELPNNEQFF.